These T cell receptor beta chains were read from a single sample in a study of identical twins. One entry per CDR3 protein results from TCRdb running MiXCR on the 5' RACE reads. Found here are 300,000 to 400,000 distinct CDR3 sequences, roughly an eighth of them singletons; the top ten hold more than 6%. This sample also appeared in a second study, on yellow fever vaccine responses in identical twins.

Sequenced input: CD8+ T cells sorted from blood. These receptors were obtained from a woman younger than 35 in good health. The CDR3 runs from the conserved cysteine through the conserved F or W. A D gene is named only where the DNA matches it firmly. Only some rows state a clone size, as once, few, many or a class for expanded clones.

len: 13; j_gene: TRBJ1-1; v_gene: TRBV7-9; abundance: many; d_gene: -; CDR3nt: TGTGCCAGCAGCCGAAGCTTGAACACTGAAGCTTTCTTT; CDR3aa: CASSRSLNTEAFF
len: 14; j_gene: TRBJ1-2; v_gene: TRBV21-1; abundance: few; d_gene: -; CDR3nt: TGTGCCAGCAGCAAAGAAACAGGTGACTATGGCTACACCTTC; CDR3aa: CASSKETGDYGYTF
len: 16; j_gene: TRBJ2-7; v_gene: TRBV25-1; abundance: many; d_gene: -; CDR3nt: TGTGCCAGCAGTCCCCCAGAGGGCATTGGCCTTTACGAGCAGTACTTC; CDR3aa: CASSPPEGIGLYEQYF
len: 15; j_gene: TRBJ2-1; v_gene: TRBV4-1; abundance: few; d_gene: -; CDR3nt: TGCGCCAGCAGCCTTAGTGCGGGGCCGTACAATGAGCAGTTCTTC; CDR3aa: CASSLSAGPYNEQFF
len: 15; j_gene: TRBJ2-3; v_gene: TRBV29-1; abundance: -; d_gene: TRBD2; CDR3nt: TGCAGCGTTGAAGATCTACTAGCGGGAACAGATACGCAGTATTTT; CDR3aa: CSVEDLLAGTDTQYF
len: 15; j_gene: TRBJ2-7; v_gene: TRBV20-1; abundance: few; d_gene: -; CDR3nt: TGCAGTGTTACAGACTACAATCACACCATCTACGAGCAGTACTTC; CDR3aa: CSVTDYNHTIYEQYF
len: 14; j_gene: TRBJ2-7; v_gene: TRBV28; abundance: -; d_gene: -; CDR3nt: TGTGCCAGCAGTTTAGGGGGGCCGGGCTACGAGCAGTACTTC; CDR3aa: CASSLGGPGYEQYF
len: 15; j_gene: TRBJ2-1; v_gene: TRBV14; abundance: -; d_gene: -; CDR3nt: TGTGCCAGCAGCCCGGCGGGGGCGACCTACAATGAGCAGTTCTTC; CDR3aa: CASSPAGATYNEQFF
len: 13; j_gene: TRBJ2-1; v_gene: TRBV27; abundance: -; d_gene: -; CDR3nt: TGTGCCAGCAGTTTATCGTCCCCAGGCGAGCAGTTCTTC; CDR3aa: CASSLSSPGEQFF
len: 14; j_gene: TRBJ1-1; v_gene: TRBV5-1; abundance: many; d_gene: -; CDR3nt: TGCGCCAGCAGCTCCTCCGGCGGGGGCACTGAAGCTTTCTTT; CDR3aa: CASSSSGGGTEAFF
len: 16; j_gene: TRBJ2-1; v_gene: TRBV27; abundance: few; d_gene: -; CDR3nt: TGTGCCAGCAGTTTATTAGGGACGGGCGGACACAATGAGCAGTTCTTC; CDR3aa: CASSLLGTGGHNEQFF
len: 12; j_gene: TRBJ1-5; v_gene: TRBV10-3; abundance: -; d_gene: -; CDR3nt: TGTGCCATCAGGGAAGAGGGTCAGCCCCAGCATTTT; CDR3aa: CAIREEGQPQHF
len: 16; j_gene: TRBJ1-5; v_gene: TRBV28; abundance: -; d_gene: TRBD1; CDR3nt: TGTGCCAGCAGTCGACAGGGGTTTGGTGGCAATCAGCCCCAGCATTTT; CDR3aa: CASSRQGFGGNQPQHF
len: 15; j_gene: TRBJ1-4; v_gene: TRBV4-1; abundance: few; d_gene: -; CDR3nt: TGCGCCAGCAGCCAAGAGGCGGGGAGTAATGAAAAACTGTTTTTT; CDR3aa: CASSQEAGSNEKLFF
len: 18; j_gene: TRBJ2-2; v_gene: TRBV3-1; abundance: -; d_gene: TRBD2; CDR3nt: TGTGCCAGCAGCTTCCGGACTAGCGGGGGGGCGAACACCGGGGAGCTGTTTTTT; CDR3aa: CASSFRTSGGANTGELFF
len: 15; j_gene: TRBJ2-3; v_gene: TRBV7-9; abundance: -; d_gene: TRBD2; CDR3nt: TGTGCCAGCAGTCTACTAGCGGGAGGGATTGATACGCAGTATTTT; CDR3aa: CASSLLAGGIDTQYF
len: 16; j_gene: TRBJ1-1; v_gene: TRBV25-1; abundance: -; d_gene: TRBD1; CDR3nt: TGTGCCAGCACAGACAGGGGTTACTCAGGTTCCACTGAAGCTTTCTTT; CDR3aa: CASTDRGYSGSTEAFF
len: 16; j_gene: TRBJ2-1; v_gene: TRBV7-9; abundance: few; d_gene: TRBD2; CDR3nt: TGTGCCAGCAGCCCTTTAGGACTAGCGGGAGACCATGAGCAGTTCTTC; CDR3aa: CASSPLGLAGDHEQFF
len: 15; j_gene: TRBJ2-3; v_gene: TRBV20-1; abundance: -; d_gene: -; CDR3nt: TGCAGTGCTCGGTTGGGGCGGACCAGCACAGATACGCAGTATTTT; CDR3aa: CSARLGRTSTDTQYF
len: 14; j_gene: TRBJ2-1; v_gene: TRBV7-9; abundance: -; d_gene: -; CDR3nt: TGTGCCAGCAGCCCAACAGGGATGTTAGCTGAGCAGTTCTTC; CDR3aa: CASSPTGMLAEQFF
len: 14; j_gene: TRBJ1-1; v_gene: TRBV5-6; abundance: -; d_gene: TRBD1; CDR3nt: TGTGCCAGCAGACCAGGGGGCTGGAACACTGAAGCTCTCTTT; CDR3aa: CASRPGGWNTEALF
len: 14; j_gene: TRBJ1-1; v_gene: TRBV24-1; abundance: -; d_gene: TRBD1; CDR3nt: TGTGCCACCAGGGGAGGACAGGGAGGAACTGAAGCTTTCTTT; CDR3aa: CATRGGQGGTEAFF
len: 16; j_gene: TRBJ2-5; v_gene: TRBV4-2; abundance: few; d_gene: -; CDR3nt: TGTGCCAGCAGCCAAGTCAGGTACAGGGACCAAGAGACCCAGTACTTC; CDR3aa: CASSQVRYRDQETQYF
len: 12; j_gene: TRBJ2-1; v_gene: TRBV20-1; abundance: few; d_gene: -; CDR3nt: TGCAGTGCTAGAGCGGCGAACAATGAGCAGTTCTTC; CDR3aa: CSARAANNEQFF
len: 16; j_gene: TRBJ2-3; v_gene: TRBV7-3; abundance: few; d_gene: -; CDR3nt: TGTGCCAGCAGCTTTGTGGGGGGGCGGGACACAGATACGCAGTATTTT; CDR3aa: CASSFVGGRDTDTQYF
len: 16; j_gene: TRBJ2-5; v_gene: TRBV19; abundance: -; d_gene: -; CDR3nt: TGTGCCAGTAGTATTTTCGAACAGGCTCAACAAGAGACCCAGTACTTC; CDR3aa: CASSIFEQAQQETQYF